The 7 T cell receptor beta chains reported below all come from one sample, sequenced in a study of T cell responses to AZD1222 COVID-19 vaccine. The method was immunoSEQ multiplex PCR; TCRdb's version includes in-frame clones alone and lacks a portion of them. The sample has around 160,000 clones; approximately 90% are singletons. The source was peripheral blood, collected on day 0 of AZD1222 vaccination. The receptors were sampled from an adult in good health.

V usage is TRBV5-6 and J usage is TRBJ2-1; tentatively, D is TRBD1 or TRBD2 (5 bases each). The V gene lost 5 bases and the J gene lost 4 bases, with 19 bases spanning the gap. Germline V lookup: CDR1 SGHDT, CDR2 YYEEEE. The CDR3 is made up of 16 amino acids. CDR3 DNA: TGTGCCAGCAGGGACACCACGGGGACGAGGTACAATGAGCAGTTCTTC. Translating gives CASRDTTGTRYNEQFF.

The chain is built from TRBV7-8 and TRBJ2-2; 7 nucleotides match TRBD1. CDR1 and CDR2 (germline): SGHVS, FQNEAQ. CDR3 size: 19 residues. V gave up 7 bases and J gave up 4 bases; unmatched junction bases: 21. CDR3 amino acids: CASNLGNRGARVGTGELFF. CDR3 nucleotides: TGTGCCAGCAACTTGGGGAACAGGGGTGCAAGGGTAGGCACCGGGGAGCTGTTTTTT.

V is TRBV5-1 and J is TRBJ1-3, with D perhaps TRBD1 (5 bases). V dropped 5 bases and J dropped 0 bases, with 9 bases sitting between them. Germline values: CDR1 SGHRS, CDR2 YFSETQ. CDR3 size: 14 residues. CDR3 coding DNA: TGCGCCAGCAGTCGACAGTCCTCTGGAAACACCATATATTTT. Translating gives CASSRQSSGNTIYF.

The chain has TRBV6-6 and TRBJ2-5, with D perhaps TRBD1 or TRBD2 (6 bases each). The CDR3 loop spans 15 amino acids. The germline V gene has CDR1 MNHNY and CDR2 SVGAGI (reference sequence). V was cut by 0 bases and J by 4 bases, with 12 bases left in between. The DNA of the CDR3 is TGTGCCAGCAGTTACTCGTGGGGGGCCGGAGAGACCCAGTACTTC. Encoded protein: CASSYSWGAGETQYF.

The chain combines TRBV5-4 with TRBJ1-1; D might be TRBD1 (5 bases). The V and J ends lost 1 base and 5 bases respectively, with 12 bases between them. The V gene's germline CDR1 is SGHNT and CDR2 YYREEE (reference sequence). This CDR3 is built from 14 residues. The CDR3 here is CASSLTNRGTEAFF. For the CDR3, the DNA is TGTGCCAGCAGCTTGACTAACCGGGGGACTGAAGCTTTCTTT. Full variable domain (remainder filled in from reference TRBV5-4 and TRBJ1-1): ETGVTQSPTHLIKTRGQQVTLRCSSQSGHNTVSWYQQALGQGPQFIFQYYREEENGRGNFPPRFSGLQFPNYSSELNVNALELDDSALYLCASSLTNRGTEAFFGQGTRLTVV.

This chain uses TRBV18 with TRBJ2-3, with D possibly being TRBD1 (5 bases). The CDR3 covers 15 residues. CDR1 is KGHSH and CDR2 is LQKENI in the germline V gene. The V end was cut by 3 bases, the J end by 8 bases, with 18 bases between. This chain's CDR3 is CASSPPGSSTSTQYF. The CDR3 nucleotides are TGTGCCAGCTCACCGCCAGGGTCTTCCACAAGTACGCAGTATTTT.

CDR3 residues: CASSNPGQVAYNEQFF. As DNA, the CDR3 is TGTGCCAGCAGCAACCCCGGTCAAGTGGCCTACAATGAGCAGTTCTTC. The V gene is TRBV3-1 (or the pseudogene TRBV3-2), the J gene TRBJ2-1; D is undetermined. In germline, CDR1 is LGHDT, CDR2 YNNKEL (reference sequence). With 5 bases removed from V and 2 bases from J, the gap between germline ends came to 16 bases. The CDR3 is made up of 16 amino acids.